Listed here are 31 T cell receptor beta chains from one sample, sequenced in a study of T cell clonality in common variable immunodeficiency. Here immunoSEQ multiplex PCR was the method, and the copy in TCRdb shows in-frame clones only, minus some. Captured here are about 37,000 clones, none seen once; the top ten comprise roughly 3%. Specimen: peripheral blood mononuclear cells. These receptors all stem from a person aged 18 to 75 in good health.

This clone was seen many times. The read comes to an end 3 residues before the CDR3 does, leaving the germline J gene to fill in the end. J is TRBJ2-7 and V is TRBV23-1; TRBD1 agrees at 8 bases. TRBV23-1 is sorted into the ORF group, with uncertain function. This CDR3 has 14 amino acids. With 5 bases clipped from V and 4 bases from J, the junction kept 7 bases outside the gene matches. This CDR3 reads CASSDGQGRYEQYF. The part of the CDR3 DNA that was read is TGCGCCAGCAGTGACGGACAGGGTAGATACGAG.

This clone was seen a few times. The read is 3 residues too short to cover the CDR3 end, so that end is filled in from the germline J gene. V and J are TRBV5-4 and TRBJ2-5, with 12 nucleotides matching TRBD2. This CDR3 contains 15 residues. Germline V CDR1 and CDR2: SGHNT, YYREEE (reference sequence). J lost 5 bases, V lost 3 bases, and 5 bases had no gene match. CDR3 DNA (partial): TGTGCCAGCAGCTCCGTGACTAGCGGGAGTGAGACC. Protein sequence: CASSSVTSGSET. The full CDR3 protein is CASSSVTSGSETQYF. The full variable domain, in which reference TRBV5-4 and TRBJ2-5 provide the parts outside the CDR3, is ETGVTQSPTHLIKTRGQQVTLRCSSQSGHNTVSWYQQALGQGPQFIFQYYREEENGRGNFPPRFSGLQFPNYSSELNVNALELDDSALYLCASSSVTSGSETQYFGPGTRLLVL.

At least ten counts were recorded for this clone. The read finishes 3 residues shy of the CDR3 end, and the germline J gene is used to complete it. The J gene is TRBJ2-7, the V gene TRBV6-1, with 7 bases matching TRBD1. The CDR3 extends over 14 amino acids. Germline trimming cut 4 bases from V and 3 bases from J; bases unmatched to any gene: 6. Germline loops: CDR1 MNHNS, CDR2 SASEGT. CDR3 sequence reads: CASSARQGLYEQYF. The CDR3 bases that were read are TGTGCCAGCAGTGCCAGACAGGGCCTCTACGAG.

There are many counts of this clone. The read is 3 residues too short to cover the CDR3 end, so that end is filled in from the germline J gene. The chain is built from TRBV7-8 and TRBJ2-4; D may correspond to TRBD1 or TRBD2 (6 bases each). Germline V gene lookup returns CDR1 SGHVS and CDR2 FQNEAQ. This CDR3 contains 14 residues. The ends were cut back, 6 bases at V and 3 bases at J, with 12 bases in the middle. The covered CDR3 bases are TGTGCCAGCAGGGAAGGGGGAGGCAAAAACATT. Protein product: CASREGGGKNI. The whole CDR3 protein is CASREGGGKNIQYF.

This clone came up many times. From the germline J gene comes the end of the CDR3, since the read stops 3 residues before it. V usage is TRBV5-1 and J usage is TRBJ2-2, with TRBD1 matching over 7 bases. The V segment lost 1 base and the J segment 8 bases; nucleotides outside the gene matches: 2. Germline V gene sequence: CDR1 SGHRS, CDR2 YFSETQ. CDR3 length: 13 amino acids. The sequenced CDR3 bases are TGCGCCAGCAGCTTGACAGGGGAAGGGGAG. This translates into CASSLTGEGE. The full-length CDR3 reads as CASSLTGEGELFF.

This clone was seen ten or more times. The read halts 3 residues ahead of the CDR3 end, with the missing end drawn from the germline J gene. The V gene is TRBV14, the J gene TRBJ2-2; D unresolved. V shed 0 bases and J shed 4 bases, with 6 bases lying between them. This CDR3 spans 14 amino acids. Germline V gene lookup returns CDR1 SGHDN and CDR2 FVKESK. The part of the CDR3 DNA that was read is TGTGCCAGCAGCCAAGAAAGGTCCACCGGGGAG. Protein product: CASSQERSTGE. The entire CDR3 protein reads CASSQERSTGELFF.

At least ten counts were recorded for this clone. The CDR3 extends 3 residues past the end of the read, so its final part is completed from the germline J gene. V gene TRBV28 combines with J gene TRBJ1-6, with D unresolved. V lost 6 bases, J lost 6 bases, and 18 bases lay in between. In germline, CDR1 is MDHEN, CDR2 SYDVKM. The CDR3 covers 16 residues. CDR3 DNA, as far as it was read: TGTGCCAGCAGCTCGTTATGGGCAGAGAGTAATTCACCC. Translating it yields CASSSLWAESNSP. The full CDR3 reads CASSSLWAESNSPLHF.

There are many counts of this clone. The sequence runs out 3 residues before the end of the CDR3; the remainder is reconstructed from the germline J gene. The V and J genes are TRBV20-1 and TRBJ1-1; possibly TRBD1 for D (6 bases). CDR3 length: 13 residues. V shed 1 base and J shed 3 bases, with 9 bases lying between them. CDR1 DFQATT and CDR2 SNEGSKA come from the germline V gene (reference sequence). The CDR3 bases that were read are TGCAGTGCTAGAGGCGGGGGGCACACTGAA. It yields the protein CSARGGGHTE. The complete CDR3 reads CSARGGGHTEAFF.

This clone was counted ten times or more. The missing CDR3 end, 3 residues past where the read stops, is filled in from the germline J gene. The rearrangement uses TRBV28 and TRBJ1-4; tentatively, D is TRBD1 (6 bases). Germline V CDR1 and CDR2: MDHEN, SYDVKM. The CDR3 extends over 13 amino acids. V was cut by 3 bases and J by 7 bases, with 9 bases left in between. CDR3 DNA (partial): TGTGCCAGCAGTTTTGGACAGTTTGAAAAA. The encoded protein is CASSFGQFEK. The whole CDR3 region reads CASSFGQFEKLFF.

This clone was counted ten times or more. The CDR3 is cut off 3 residues early in the read; its end comes from the germline J gene. The rearrangement links TRBV5-1 to TRBJ1-2, with D unclear. The CDR3 is 11 amino acids. V shed 4 bases and J shed 4 bases, with 5 bases lying between them. Germline V lookup: CDR1 SGHRS, CDR2 YFSETQ. CDR3 DNA, as far as it was read: TGCGCCAGCAGCAACAGCTATGGC. It encodes CASSNSYG. The whole CDR3 sequence is CASSNSYGYTF.

This clone was seen ten or more times. The missing CDR3 end, 3 residues past where the read stops, is filled in from the germline J gene. V usage is TRBV18 and J usage is TRBJ2-2; 10 nucleotides agree with TRBD1. Trimming took 5 bases from V and 5 from J; bases not matched to a gene: 5. This CDR3 region has 15 residues. Germline lookup yields CDR1 KGHSH and CDR2 LQKENI. This CDR3 is CASSTTGGRTGELFF. The CDR3 bases that were read are TGTGCCAGCTCAACGACAGGGGGCAGAACCGGGGAG.

This clone appeared many times. The read finishes 3 residues shy of the CDR3 end, and the germline J gene is used to complete it. V gene TRBV14 combines with J gene TRBJ2-1, with 11 bases fitting TRBD2. The V gene end was trimmed by 2 bases and the J gene end by 2 bases; junction bases not matched to a gene: 2. The CDR3 sequence is 16 residues long. Germline assignment: CDR1 SGHDN and CDR2 FVKESK. The sequenced CDR3 bases are TGTGCCAGCAGCCAACCTAGCGGGAGGCCCTACAATGAG. Protein: CASSQPSGRPYNE. The CDR3 reads in full as CASSQPSGRPYNEQFF.

The sample holds many counts of this clone. The CDR3 is cut off 3 residues early in the read; its end comes from the germline J gene. The chain recombines TRBV5-1 with TRBJ1-6, with a tentative D call TRBD1 (5 bases). CDR3 length: 14 amino acids. The germline CDR1 and CDR2 sequences are SGHRS and YFSETQ. V lost 0 bases and J 7 bases, leaving 8 bases between the germline ends. The DNA read from the CDR3 is TGCGCCAGCAGCTTGGACGGGGGGAATTCACCC. The encoded protein is CASSLDGGNSP. In full, the CDR3 is CASSLDGGNSPLHF.

At least ten counts were recorded for this clone. The CDR3 DNA, read in part, is TGTGCCAGCAGCTTAGTTCCAGGGTCCCCCTACGAG. This translates into CASSLVPGSPYE. The full CDR3 is CASSLVPGSPYEQYF. V and J are TRBV7-6 and TRBJ2-7; the D gene is possibly TRBD1 (5 bases). The CDR3 extends 3 residues past the end of the read, so its final part is completed from the germline J gene. CDR1 is SGHVS and CDR2 is FNYEAQ in the germline V gene. The ends were cut back, 1 base at V and 2 bases at J, with 12 bases in the middle. The CDR3 loop spans 15 amino acids.

This clone was found many times. The CDR3 end falls 3 residues outside the read, so it is completed with the germline J gene. V and J are TRBV5-1 and TRBJ2-7, with 14 bases matching TRBD2. Trimming at V came to 4 bases and at J to 6 bases, leaving 3 bases not matched to a gene. The CDR3 spans 14 residues. Germline V gene sequence: CDR1 SGHRS, CDR2 YFSETQ. The CDR3 bases that were read are TGCGCCAGCAGCCCTGGACTAGCGGGAGGCGAG. Amino acids: CASSPGLAGGE. In full, the CDR3 is CASSPGLAGGEQYF.

This clone was observed many times. The CDR3 end lies 3 residues beyond the end of the read and is filled in from the germline J gene. The chain joins TRBV20-1 to TRBJ2-7; TRBD1 is a possible D gene (5 bases). V lost 2 bases to trimming and J lost 3 bases, with 11 bases between them. This CDR3 has 13 residues. Germline CDR1 is DFQATT and CDR2 is SNEGSKA (reference sequence). The CDR3 sequence is CSARKGHNYEQYF. The DNA read from the CDR3 is TGCAGTGCTAGAAAAGGACATAACTACGAG.

This clone was counted many times. The CDR3 extends 3 residues past the end of the read, so its final part is completed from the germline J gene. This chain uses TRBV20-1 with TRBJ1-6; 7 positions match TRBD1. This CDR3 has 16 amino acids. J gave up 3 bases and V 3 bases, and 8 bases lay outside the gene matches. CDR1 is DFQATT, CDR2 SNEGSKA, per germline (reference sequence). The chain's CDR3 is CSASPRQGHYNSPLHF. CDR3 DNA, as far as it was read: TGCAGTGCTAGCCCACGACAGGGACACTATAATTCACCC.

The sample holds many counts of this clone. The read comes to an end 3 residues before the CDR3 does, leaving the germline J gene to fill in the end. This chain links TRBV19 with TRBJ1-2; no clear D gene. The germline V and J ends were trimmed by 6 bases and 2 bases, with 19 bases remaining between them. Germline CDR1 is LNHDA and CDR2 is SQIVND (reference sequence). The CDR3 runs 16 residues. Incomplete CDR3 DNA: TGTGCCAGTAGCCCGGAGGACGATTCGGGGAACTATGGC. Translating gives CASSPEDDSGNYG. The full-length CDR3 reads as CASSPEDDSGNYGYTF.

This clone was detected ten times or more. The sequenced CDR3 bases are TGTGCCTCCTCCGCGGGGATCGAGACC. Translating gives CASSAGIET. The CDR3 reads in full as CASSAGIETQYF. V usage is TRBV10-3 and J usage is TRBJ2-5; a weak D match, TRBD2 (6 bases). With the read ending 3 residues before the CDR3 end, the germline J gene is used to fill in that end. V was shortened by 11 bases and J by 5 bases, with 15 bases between the two germline ends. In germline, CDR1 is ENHRY, CDR2 SYGVKD. CDR3 length: 12 amino acids.

This clone has ten or more counts. Read sequence stops 3 residues before the CDR3 end, and the germline J gene provides the missing end. This rearrangement joins TRBV5-1 to TRBJ2-3, with 8 positions matching TRBD2. The CDR3 totals 15 residues. Germline assignment: CDR1 SGHRS and CDR2 YFSETQ. V trimming: 4 bases; J trimming: 5 bases; junction bases outside the gene matches: 9. The DNA read from the CDR3 is TGCGCCAGCAGCAAAGGTGAGGCGGGAGGAGATACG. Translated: CASSKGEAGGDT. The full CDR3 protein is CASSKGEAGGDTQYF.

This clone was seen at least ten times. The part of the CDR3 DNA that was read is TGTGCCAGCTCTTTGACAACTGGTCGAGAGGGTCAGCCC. Its translation is CASSLTTGREGQP. The entire CDR3 is CASSLTTGREGQPQHF. The chain employs TRBV18 and TRBJ1-5; the D is unclear. The read terminates 3 residues before the CDR3 end, so the remaining end is supplied by the germline J gene. Germline V gene lookup returns CDR1 KGHSH and CDR2 LQKENI. CDR3 length: 16 residues. Trimming pared 6 bases from V and 6 bases from J, leaving 21 bases between.

The sample holds many counts of this clone. CDR3: CASSASAGGYNEQFF. The sequenced CDR3 bases are TGTGCCAGCAGTGCCTCAGCGGGGGGTTACAATGAG. The chain carries TRBV6-1 and TRBJ2-1; 9 positions agree with TRBD2. The missing CDR3 end, 3 residues past where the read stops, is filled in from the germline J gene. The CDR3 covers 15 residues. Germline loops: CDR1 MNHNS, CDR2 SASEGT. V lost 4 bases to trimming and J lost 4 bases; unmatched junction nucleotides: 5.

This clone was seen many times. The read finishes 3 residues shy of the CDR3 end, and the germline J gene is used to complete it. The chain employs TRBV19 and TRBJ1-1; the D gene is possibly TRBD1 (5 bases). The CDR3 is 15 residues long. V lost 5 bases and J 0 bases, leaving 13 bases between the germline ends. Germline V gene sequence: CDR1 LNHDA, CDR2 SQIVND (reference sequence). The CDR3 DNA, read in part, is TGTGCCAGTAGTCCCCCGAGGGGTATGAACACTGAA. This sequence encodes CASSPPRGMNTE. The CDR3 in its entirety is CASSPPRGMNTEAFF.

This clone appeared many times. The CDR3 is cut off 3 residues early in the read; its end comes from the germline J gene. The chain is built from TRBV10-3 and TRBJ1-1, with 10 bases aligning to TRBD1. Germline V gives CDR1 ENHRY, CDR2 SYGVKD. The CDR3 length is 13 residues. V shed 10 bases, J shed 0 bases, and the junction held 2 bases outside the gene matches. The CDR3 loop is CATGQGVNTEAFF. The CDR3 bases that were read are TGTGCCACCGGACAGGGGGTGAACACTGAA.

This clone has at least ten counts. The CDR3 end lies 3 residues beyond the end of the read and is filled in from the germline J gene. The chain combines TRBV20-1 with TRBJ2-7, with D possibly matching TRBD2 (6 bases). Trimming stripped 6 bases from V and 0 bases from J, with 21 bases between. Per the germline V gene, CDR1 is DFQATT and CDR2 is SNEGSKA (reference sequence). This CDR3 comprises 16 residues. CDR3 DNA, as far as it was read: TGCAGTGCCACACCCCTAGGGACTTTAAGCTCCTACGAG. Protein sequence: CSATPLGTLSSYE. The entire CDR3 is CSATPLGTLSSYEQYF.

Many counts were recorded for this clone. The CDR3 goes on 3 residues after the read ends, and that part is filled in from the germline J gene. The rearrangement uses TRBV19 and TRBJ2-3; 13 bases fit TRBD2. Germline V gives CDR1 LNHDA, CDR2 SQIVND (reference sequence). J gave up 1 base and V 2 bases, and 3 bases lay outside the gene matches. This CDR3 is 17 amino acids long. This CDR3 is CASSIQGTSGGTDTQYF. The DNA read from the CDR3 is TGTGCCAGTAGTATACAGGGGACTAGCGGGGGCACAGATACG.

In the case of this clone: The sequenced fragment ends 3 residues before the CDR3 boundary, so the rest is inferred from the germline J gene. V usage is TRBV18 and J usage is TRBJ1-2; TRBD1 might be the D (6 bases). The CDR3 extends over 16 amino acids. Germline V lookup: CDR1 KGHSH, CDR2 LQKENI. The part of the CDR3 DNA that was read is TGTGCCAGCTCACTTAACCGGGGGGCCGGCAAAAACATC. This encodes CASSLNRGAGKNI. The full-length CDR3 reads as CASSLNRGAGKNIYTF.

In this sample, this clone turned up many times. The observed sequence ends 3 residues before the CDR3 terminus, with the missing tail filled in from the germline J gene. V is TRBV5-6 and J is TRBJ2-7; 7 bases match TRBD2. The V and J ends lost 4 bases and 3 bases, in that order; junction bases with no gene match: 7. CDR1 and CDR2 (germline): SGHDT, YYEEEE. The CDR3 is 14 residues long. Partial CDR3 DNA: TGTGCCAGCAGCCGAGGCGGGGGTGTCTACGAG. Its translation is CASSRGGGVYE. The whole CDR3 protein reads CASSRGGGVYEQYF. The full variable domain, its missing parts supplied by reference TRBV5-6 and TRBJ2-7, is DAGVTQSPTHLIKTRGQQVTLRCSPKSGHDTVSWYQQALGQGPQFIFQYYEEEERQRGNFPDRFSGHQFPNYSSELNVNALLLGDSALYLCASSRGGGVYEQYFGPGTRLTVT.

This clone came up many times. The read terminates 3 residues ahead of where the CDR3 ends, so the germline J gene completes it. The V call is TRBV10-3, the J call TRBJ1-6; D not certain. The CDR3 extends over 15 amino acids. Germline CDR1 is ENHRY and CDR2 is SYGVKD. V was pared by 6 bases and J by 0 bases, with 9 bases between. CDR3 bases read: TGTGCCATCAGGGCAGCGAGCTCCTATAATTCACCC. Its translation: CAIRAASSYNSP. The full-length CDR3 reads as CAIRAASSYNSPLHF.

On this clone: The observed sequence ends 3 residues before the CDR3 terminus, with the missing tail filled in from the germline J gene. This chain joins TRBV5-1 and TRBJ2-1, with TRBD1 identical over 9 bases. V gave up 4 bases and J gave up 6 bases; unmatched junction bases: 8. CDR3 length: 15 residues. The germline V gene encodes CDR1 SGHRS and CDR2 YFSETQ. The CDR3 region is CASSPRQGVSNEQFF. The sequenced CDR3 bases are TGCGCCAGCAGCCCCCGACAGGGGGTAAGCAATGAG.

This clone was detected ten times or more. The read finishes 3 residues shy of the CDR3 end, and the germline J gene is used to complete it. V and J are TRBV9 and TRBJ2-1; D might be TRBD1 (5 bases). This CDR3 has 13 amino acids. Trimming took off 2 bases at V and 9 bases at J, with 12 bases between the two ends. CDR1 SGDLS and CDR2 YYNGEE come from the germline V gene. CDR3 bases read: TGTGCCAGCAGCGTCCTGGACAATACTGAG. Translating it yields CASSVLDNTE. The CDR3, in full, reads CASSVLDNTEQFF.